The following is a T cell receptor beta chain sequence with its context. What it binds is unknown. The data are from a study of OX40 agonist ivuxolimab in advanced cancers. The table came from immunoSEQ multiplex PCR; TCRdb's copy has only in-frame clones and leaves some out. This sample has roughly 28,000 clones, with approximately 89% found just once. Germline V gene data show CDR1 as SGHNT and CDR2 as YYREEE (reference sequence). This CDR3 spans 14 amino acids. V trimming: 4 bases; J trimming: 5 bases; junction bases outside the gene matches: 6. Overall study results and limits: Both CD4+ and CD8+ T cell populations in blood had undergone clonal expansion by week 6 at 0.1 to 3.0 mg/kg.

The receptor comes from an adult with an advanced solid tumor such as melanoma, head and neck, liver or kidney cancer. The sequenced sample was CD4+ or CD8+ T cells sorted from blood, obtained in a trial of the OX40 agonist ivuxolimab. The rearrangement joins TRBV5-4 to TRBJ1-1; 9 positions match TRBD1. As DNA, the CDR3 is TGTGCCAGCAGCCCGGGACAGGGTGGAACTGAAGCTTTCTTT. Translating it yields CASSPGQGGTEAFF.